This T cell receptor (beta chain) was sequenced during a study of beta chain features in type 1 diabetes. Overall study results and limits: Insertion counts at VDJ junctions were lower in type 1 diabetes patients, who also showed more deletions there. Cells that show high TCR expression could be over-represented by cDNA sequencing. TCRB CDR3s from Type 1 diabetes patients were moderately but significantly shorter in all four CD4+ subsets.

Sequenced material consisted of expressed TCRB transcripts (all of the isolated RNA was reverse transcribed). Sequencing was performed with immunoSEQ multiplex PCR; in TCRdb, only in-frame clones are kept and a portion is missing. Among 550,000 to 850,000 clones listed, around 15% were seen once. This CDR3 is 18 amino acids long. The junction had 13 bases not matched to a gene; V was cut back by 2 bases and J by 7 bases. Germline CDR1 reads SGDLS; CDR2 reads YYNGEE. Averaging roughly 110 mL, one heparinised blood draw was given by each donor. Staining for CD45RO/CCR7/CD25/CD127/CD95/CD27 allowed sorting of CD4+ naive, central memory, regulatory and stem cell-like memory cells. Comments on this clone: Its antigen remains unknown.

The source material was naive CD4+ T cells from blood. The chain links TRBV9 to TRBJ2-3, with 13 bases that match TRBD2. This receptor was obtained from a man in his late teens or twenties with type 1 diabetes. The CDR3 DNA reads TGTGCCAGCAGCGTCCAACTAGCGGGGGGGCAGTCTCAGCATACGCAGTATTTT. This gives the protein CASSVQLAGGQSQHTQYF. Full variable domain (outside the CDR3, taken from reference TRBV9 and TRBJ2-3): DSGVTQTPKHLITATGQRVTLRCSPRSGDLSVYWYQQSLDQGLQFLIQYYNGEERAKGNILERFSAQQFPDLHSELNLSSLELGDSALYFCASSVQLAGGQSQHTQYFGPGTRLTVL.